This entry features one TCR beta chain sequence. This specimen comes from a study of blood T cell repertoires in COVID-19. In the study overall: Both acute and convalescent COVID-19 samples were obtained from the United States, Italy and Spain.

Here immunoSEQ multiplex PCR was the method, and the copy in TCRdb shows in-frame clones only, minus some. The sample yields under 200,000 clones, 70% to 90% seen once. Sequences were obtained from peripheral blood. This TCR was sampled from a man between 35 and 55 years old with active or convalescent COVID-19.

The CDR3: CATQENRSGNTIYF. The DNA for the CDR3 is TGTGCCACCCAAGAAAATCGGAGTGGAAACACCATATATTTT. The genes are TRBV15 and TRBJ1-3, with D hard to call. The CDR3 consists of 14 residues. Germline V gene data show CDR1 as LNHNV and CDR2 as YYDKDF (reference sequence). V gave up 8 bases and J gave up 3 bases, with 14 bases separating them.